This T cell receptor beta chain was documented in a study of blood T cell repertoires in COVID-19. In the authors' methods: It was from reference gene primer amplification that nucleated cell counts were estimated. Some clones are missing from TCRdb's copy, which holds only in-frame ones; the method was immunoSEQ multiplex PCR. V and J calls and clone size are those listed in that table; D and trimming were worked out from the DNA. Among 200,000 or so clones listed, 85% to 90% were seen once. This CDR3 spans 16 amino acids. V gave up 3 bases and J gave up 5 bases; unmatched junction bases: 5. CDR1 is MGHRA and CDR2 is YSYEKL in the germline V gene.

The source material was PBMCs or T cells enriched from blood (not recorded which). The sequence was collected from a woman aged 40-49 years with acute COVID-19. The chain couples TRBV4-1 to TRBJ2-2; 11 bases are a match to TRBD2. The CDR3 region is CASSHSGRAGTGELFF. The CDR3 nucleotides read TGCGCCAGCAGCCATAGCGGGAGGGCCGGGACCGGGGAGCTGTTTTTT.